The present entry profiles one TCR beta chain with its context. Trimming took 4 bases from V and 9 from J, leaving 17 bases between them. The germline V gene encodes CDR1 SGHRS and CDR2 YFSETQ. CDR3 size: 15 residues. This sample was included in a study of blood T cell repertoires in COVID-19. As for the study in general: Both acute and convalescent COVID-19 samples were obtained from the United States, Italy and Spain.

Ages ranged from about 18 to 100 years, with residence in approximately 25 US areas. Clinical history as reported by participants underpinned cohort assignment. The protocol was immunoSEQ multiplex PCR, while the TCRdb copy is restricted to in-frame clones and leaves out a portion. This table has roughly 180,000 clones, roughly 80% appearing once. Sequenced: PBMCs or T cells enriched from blood (not recorded which). The TCR originated in a woman aged 40-49 years with acute COVID-19. V usage is TRBV5-1 and J usage is TRBJ1-6, with D possibly TRBD1 on 6 matching bases. The CDR3 loop is CASSRSAGDSSPLHF. The CDR3 nucleotides are TGCGCCAGCAGCCGCAGCGCAGGGGATAGTTCACCCCTCCACTTT.